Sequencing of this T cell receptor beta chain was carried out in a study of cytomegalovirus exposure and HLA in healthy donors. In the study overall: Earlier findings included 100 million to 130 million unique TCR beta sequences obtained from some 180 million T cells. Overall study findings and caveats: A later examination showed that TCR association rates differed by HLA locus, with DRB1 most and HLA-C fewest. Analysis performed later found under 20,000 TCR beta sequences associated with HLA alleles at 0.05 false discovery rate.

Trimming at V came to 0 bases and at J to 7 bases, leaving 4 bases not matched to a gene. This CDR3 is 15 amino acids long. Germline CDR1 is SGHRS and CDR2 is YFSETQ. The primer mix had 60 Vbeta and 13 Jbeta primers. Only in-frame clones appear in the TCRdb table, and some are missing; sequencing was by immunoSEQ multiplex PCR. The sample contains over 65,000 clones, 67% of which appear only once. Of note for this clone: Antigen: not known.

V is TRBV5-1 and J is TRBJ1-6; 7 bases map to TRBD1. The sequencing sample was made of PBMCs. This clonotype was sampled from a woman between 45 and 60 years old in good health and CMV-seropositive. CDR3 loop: CASSLGGTENSPLHF. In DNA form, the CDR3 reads TGCGCCAGCAGCTTGGGCGGGACAGAGAATTCACCCCTCCACTTT.